This T cell receptor (beta chain) was profiled in a study of blood T cell repertoires in COVID-19. This clone has just one count. CDR3 length: 16 amino acids. The V segment lost 0 bases and the J segment 2 bases; nucleotides outside the gene matches: 6. Per germline, CDR1 SGHTA and CDR2 FQGNSA. TCRdb keeps only in-frame clones here, not all; method: immunoSEQ multiplex PCR. The sample records more than 110,000 clones, roughly 88% being singletons. This chain links TRBV7-2 with TRBJ2-5; 7 nucleotides line up with TRBD2. The receptor was isolated from a man aged 45 to 65 who had recovered from COVID-19. Sequencing was performed on PBMCs or T cells enriched from blood (not recorded which). This chain's CDR3 is CASSLATAGAQETQYF. DNA for the CDR3: TGTGCCAGCAGCTTAGCCACGGCGGGAGCACAAGAGACCCAGTACTTC.